This T cell receptor (beta chain) comes out of a study of CXCR3-negative and CXCR3-positive naive CD8 T cells. General study results and limits: Partially decreased CXCR3 expression was recorded after cryopreservation, and fresh PBMCs were used in most assays. In CXCR3-positive naive cells, the TRB CDR3s were more hydrophobic than in CXCR3-negative naive cells.

Remarks on this clonotype: Antigen unknown.

UMI-labeled 5' RACE yielded the TRB cDNA libraries. TCRdb reanalyzed the 5' RACE reads and collapses them to one entry per CDR3 protein, without DNA. The record lists 150,000 or so distinct CDR3 sequences, of which the ten most abundant hold approximately 0.51%. The clonotype comes from a human donor in good health. Some clones in this sample may be carry-over from other donors' samples. Source material: naive CXCR3+ CD8+ T cells from blood. Subset: CD45RO-CCR7+CD27+CD95- naive CD8+ T cells expressing CXCR3 (TNR3+).

This CDR3 is CASSLGSGQEAFF. This chain uses TRBV7-9 with TRBJ1-1; no DNA is available, so the TRBD1 call from TCRdb remains unchecked. CDR1 is SEHNR, CDR2 FQNEAQ, per germline (reference sequence). This CDR3 is 13 amino acids long.